This T cell receptor beta chain was found in a study of glioma-infiltrating T cells. Using RNA template, CDR3s of TCR alpha and beta were amplified with iRepertoire arm-PCR. One-step reverse transcription and amplification started from around 100-400 ng of tissue mRNA or PBMC total RNA. TCRdb independently ran MiXCR on the multiplex PCR reads; one entry per CDR3 protein. Of 45,000 or so distinct CDR3 sequences in the sample, around 24% were seen once. Notes on the study in general: Gliomas, especially low-grade, showed above-expected tissue-blood divergence; non-neoplastic patients showed below.

Trimming at V came to 7 bases and at J to 4 bases, leaving 8 bases not matched to a gene. The CDR3 totals 14 residues. Germline V gives CDR1 MDHEN, CDR2 SYDVKM. There are many counts of this clonotype. The antigen is not known. Sequencing used glioma tissue, nonneoplastic brain tissue, or PBMCs (not recorded which). The TCR sequence derives from a human donor with low-grade glioma or glioblastoma, undergoing nonglioma brain surgery, or in good health (not recorded which). The chain joins TRBV28 to TRBJ1-1; 8 bases are a match to TRBD1. The CDR3 spells CASNRQGTATEAFF. In DNA, the CDR3 is TGTGCCAGCAACCGACAGGGGACGGCCACTGAAGCTTTCTTT.